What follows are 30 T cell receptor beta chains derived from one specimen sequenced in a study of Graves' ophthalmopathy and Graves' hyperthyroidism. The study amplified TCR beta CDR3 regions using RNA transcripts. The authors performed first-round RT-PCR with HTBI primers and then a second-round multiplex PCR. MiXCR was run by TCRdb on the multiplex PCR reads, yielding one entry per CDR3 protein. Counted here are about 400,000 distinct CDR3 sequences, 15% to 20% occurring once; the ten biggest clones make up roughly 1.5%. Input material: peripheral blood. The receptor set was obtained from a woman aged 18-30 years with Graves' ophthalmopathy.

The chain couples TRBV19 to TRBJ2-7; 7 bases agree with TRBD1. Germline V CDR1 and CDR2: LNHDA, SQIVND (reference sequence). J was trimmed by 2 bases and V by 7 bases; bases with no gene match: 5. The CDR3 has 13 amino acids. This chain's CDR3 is CASNRQGAYEQYF. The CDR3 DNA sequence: TGTGCCAGTAATCGCCAGGGGGCCTACGAGCAGTACTTC. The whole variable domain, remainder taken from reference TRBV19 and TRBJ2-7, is DGGITQSPKYLFRKEGQNVTLSCEQNLNHDAMYWYRQDPGQGLRLIYYSQIVNDFQKGDIAEGYSVSREKKESFPLTVTSAQKNPTAFYLCASNRQGAYEQYFGPGTRLTVT.

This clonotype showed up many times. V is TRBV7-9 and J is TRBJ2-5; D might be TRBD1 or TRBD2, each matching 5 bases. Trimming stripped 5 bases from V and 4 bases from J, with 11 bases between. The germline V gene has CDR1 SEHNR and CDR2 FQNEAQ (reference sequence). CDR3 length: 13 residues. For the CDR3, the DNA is TGTGCCAGCAGCGGGGACCCCGGAGAGACCCAGTACTTC. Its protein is CASSGDPGETQYF.

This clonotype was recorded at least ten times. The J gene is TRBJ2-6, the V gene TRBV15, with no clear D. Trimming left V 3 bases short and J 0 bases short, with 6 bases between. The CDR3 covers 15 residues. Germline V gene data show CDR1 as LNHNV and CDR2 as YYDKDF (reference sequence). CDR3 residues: CATSSDGSGANVLTF. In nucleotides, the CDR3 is TGTGCCACCAGCAGCGACGGCTCTGGGGCCAACGTCCTGACTTTC.

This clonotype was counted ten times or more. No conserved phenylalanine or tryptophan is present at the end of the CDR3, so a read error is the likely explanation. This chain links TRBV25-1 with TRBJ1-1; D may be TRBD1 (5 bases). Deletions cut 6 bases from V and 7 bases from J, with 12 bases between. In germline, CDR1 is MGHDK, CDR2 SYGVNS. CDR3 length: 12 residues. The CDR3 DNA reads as TGTGCCAGCAGGCTCCGGGACTTTGAAGCTTTCGTT. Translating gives CASRLRDFEAFV.

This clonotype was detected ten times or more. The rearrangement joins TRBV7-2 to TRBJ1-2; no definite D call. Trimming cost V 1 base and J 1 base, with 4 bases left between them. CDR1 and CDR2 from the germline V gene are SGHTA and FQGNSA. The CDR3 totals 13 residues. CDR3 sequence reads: CASSLGVNYGYTF. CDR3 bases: TGTGCCAGCAGCTTAGGGGTTAACTATGGCTACACCTTC.

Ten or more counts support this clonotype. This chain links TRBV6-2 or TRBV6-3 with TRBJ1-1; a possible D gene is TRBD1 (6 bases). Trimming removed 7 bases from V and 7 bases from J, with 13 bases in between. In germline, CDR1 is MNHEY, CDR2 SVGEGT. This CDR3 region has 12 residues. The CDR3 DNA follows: TGTGCCAGCACTCCCCTACAGGGTGAAGCTTTCTTT. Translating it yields CASTPLQGEAFF.

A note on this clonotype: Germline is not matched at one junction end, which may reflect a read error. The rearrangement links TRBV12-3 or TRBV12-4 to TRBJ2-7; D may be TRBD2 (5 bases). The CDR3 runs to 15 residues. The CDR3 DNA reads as TGTGCCAGCAGTTTACGGCTAGCTCCGAACTACGGGCAGTACTTC. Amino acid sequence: CASSLRLAPNYGQYF.

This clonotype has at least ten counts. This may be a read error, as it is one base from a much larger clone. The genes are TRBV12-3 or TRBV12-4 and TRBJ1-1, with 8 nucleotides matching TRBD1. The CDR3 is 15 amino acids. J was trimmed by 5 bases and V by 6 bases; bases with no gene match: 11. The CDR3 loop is CASSDRGRGLTEAFF. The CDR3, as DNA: TGTGCCAGCAGCGACCGGGGCAGGGGGCTTACTGAAGCTTTCTTT.

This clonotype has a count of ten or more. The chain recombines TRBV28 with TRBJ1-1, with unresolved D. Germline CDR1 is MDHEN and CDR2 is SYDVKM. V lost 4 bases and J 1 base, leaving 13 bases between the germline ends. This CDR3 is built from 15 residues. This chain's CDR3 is CASSSTRTWNTEAFF. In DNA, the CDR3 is TGTGCCAGCAGTTCTACTCGGACCTGGAACACTGAAGCTTTCTTT. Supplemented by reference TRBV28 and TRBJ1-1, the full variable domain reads DVKVTQSSRYLVKRTGEKVFLECVQDMDHENMFWYRQDPGLGLRLIYFSYDVKMKEKGDIPEGYSVSREKKERFSLILESASTNQTSMYLCASSSTRTWNTEAFFGQGTRLTVV.

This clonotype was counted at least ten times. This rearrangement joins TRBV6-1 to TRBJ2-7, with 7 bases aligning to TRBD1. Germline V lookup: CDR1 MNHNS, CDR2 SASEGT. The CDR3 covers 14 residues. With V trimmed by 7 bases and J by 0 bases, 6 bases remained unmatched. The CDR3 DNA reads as TGTGCCAGCACCAAGACAGGGTTCTCCTACGAGCAGTACTTC. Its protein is CASTKTGFSYEQYF.

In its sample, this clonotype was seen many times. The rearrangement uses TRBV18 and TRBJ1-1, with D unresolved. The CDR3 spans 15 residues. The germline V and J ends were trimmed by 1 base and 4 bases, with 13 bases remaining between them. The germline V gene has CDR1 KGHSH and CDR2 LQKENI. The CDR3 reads CASSPQLVGSTEAFF. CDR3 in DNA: TGTGCCAGCTCACCACAATTAGTGGGAAGCACTGAAGCTTTCTTT.

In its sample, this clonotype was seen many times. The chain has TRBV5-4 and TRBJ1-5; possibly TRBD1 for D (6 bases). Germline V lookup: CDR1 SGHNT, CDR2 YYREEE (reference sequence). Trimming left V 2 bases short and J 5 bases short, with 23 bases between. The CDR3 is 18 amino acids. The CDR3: CASSFSGQQHWVYQPQHF. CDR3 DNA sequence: TGTGCCAGCAGCTTCAGCGGACAGCAACATTGGGTTTATCAGCCCCAGCATTTT.

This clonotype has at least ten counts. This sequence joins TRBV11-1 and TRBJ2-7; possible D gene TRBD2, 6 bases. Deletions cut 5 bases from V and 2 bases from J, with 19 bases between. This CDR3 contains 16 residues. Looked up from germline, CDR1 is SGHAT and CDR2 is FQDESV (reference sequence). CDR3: CASSLSAGKSTYEQYF. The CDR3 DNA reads TGTGCCAGCAGCCTGAGCGCGGGGAAGTCTACCTACGAGCAGTACTTC.

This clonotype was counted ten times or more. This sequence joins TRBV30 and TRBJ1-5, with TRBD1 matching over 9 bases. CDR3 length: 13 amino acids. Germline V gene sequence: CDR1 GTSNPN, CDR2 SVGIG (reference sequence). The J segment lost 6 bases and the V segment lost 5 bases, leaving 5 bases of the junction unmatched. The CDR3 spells CAWGTGLSQPQHF. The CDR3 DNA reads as TGTGCCTGGGGGACAGGGTTGAGTCAGCCCCAGCATTTT.

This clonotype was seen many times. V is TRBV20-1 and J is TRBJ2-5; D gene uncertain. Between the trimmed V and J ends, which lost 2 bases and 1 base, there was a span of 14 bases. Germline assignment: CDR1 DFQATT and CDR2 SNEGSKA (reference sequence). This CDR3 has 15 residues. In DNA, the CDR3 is TGCAGTGCTAGATCCCCCACTGGGATCCAAGAGACCCAGTACTTC. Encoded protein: CSARSPTGIQETQYF.

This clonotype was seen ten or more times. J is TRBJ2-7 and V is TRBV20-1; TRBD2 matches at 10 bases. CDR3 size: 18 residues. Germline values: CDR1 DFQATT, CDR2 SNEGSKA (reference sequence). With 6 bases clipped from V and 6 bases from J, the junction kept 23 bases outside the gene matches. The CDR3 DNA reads TGCAGTGCCAAGCCTATCCCCCTAGCGGGAGCCCGTTATGCCGAGCAGTACTTC. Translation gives CSAKPIPLAGARYAEQYF.

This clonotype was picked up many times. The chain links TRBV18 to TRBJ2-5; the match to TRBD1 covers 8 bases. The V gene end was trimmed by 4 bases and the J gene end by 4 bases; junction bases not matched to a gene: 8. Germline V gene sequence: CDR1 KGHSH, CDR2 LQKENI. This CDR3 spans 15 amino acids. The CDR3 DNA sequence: TGTGCCAGCTCACTAAGACAGGGGACCGGAGAGACCCAGTACTTC. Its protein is CASSLRQGTGETQYF.

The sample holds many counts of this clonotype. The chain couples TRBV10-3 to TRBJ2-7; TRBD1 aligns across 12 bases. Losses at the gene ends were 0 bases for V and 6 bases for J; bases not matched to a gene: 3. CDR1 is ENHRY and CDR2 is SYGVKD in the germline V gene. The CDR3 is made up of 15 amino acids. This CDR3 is CAISESGTGGFEQYF. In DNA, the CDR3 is TGTGCCATCAGTGAGTCGGGGACAGGGGGCTTCGAGCAGTACTTC.

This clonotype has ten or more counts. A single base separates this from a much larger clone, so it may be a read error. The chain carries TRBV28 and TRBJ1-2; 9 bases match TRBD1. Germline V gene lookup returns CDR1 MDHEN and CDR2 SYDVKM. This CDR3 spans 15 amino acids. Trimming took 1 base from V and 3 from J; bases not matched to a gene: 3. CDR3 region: CASSLFRTGDYGYTF. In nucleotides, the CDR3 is TGTGCCAGCAGTTTATTTCGGACAGGGGACTATGGCTACACCTTC.

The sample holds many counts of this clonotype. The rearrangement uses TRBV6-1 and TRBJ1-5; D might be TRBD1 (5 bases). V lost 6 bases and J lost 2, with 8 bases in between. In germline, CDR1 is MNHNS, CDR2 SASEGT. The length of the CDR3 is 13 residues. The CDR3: CASRLGGNQPQHF. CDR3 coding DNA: TGTGCCAGCAGACTAGGGGGCAATCAGCCCCAGCATTTT.

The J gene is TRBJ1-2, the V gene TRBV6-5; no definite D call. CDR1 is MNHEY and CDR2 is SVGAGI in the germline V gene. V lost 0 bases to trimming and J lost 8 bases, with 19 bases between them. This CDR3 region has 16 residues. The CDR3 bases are TGTGCCAGCAGTTACTCTTCCTCCCCCGGGATGGGGGGCTACACCTTC. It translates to CASSYSSSPGMGGYTF.

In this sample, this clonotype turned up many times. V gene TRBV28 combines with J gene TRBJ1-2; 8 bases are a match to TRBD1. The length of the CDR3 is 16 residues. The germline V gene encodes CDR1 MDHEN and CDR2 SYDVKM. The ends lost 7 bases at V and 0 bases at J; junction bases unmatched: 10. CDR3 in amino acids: CASTLTGTGSNYGYTF. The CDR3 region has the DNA TGTGCCAGCACATTGACCGGGACAGGCTCTAACTATGGCTACACCTTC.

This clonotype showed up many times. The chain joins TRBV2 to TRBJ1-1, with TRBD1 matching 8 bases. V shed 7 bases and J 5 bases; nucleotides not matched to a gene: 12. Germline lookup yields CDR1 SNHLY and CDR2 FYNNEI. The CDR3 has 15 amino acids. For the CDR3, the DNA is TGTGCCAGCACTCTACAGGGGGTCAGTCTTACTGAAGCTTTCTTT. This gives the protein CASTLQGVSLTEAFF.

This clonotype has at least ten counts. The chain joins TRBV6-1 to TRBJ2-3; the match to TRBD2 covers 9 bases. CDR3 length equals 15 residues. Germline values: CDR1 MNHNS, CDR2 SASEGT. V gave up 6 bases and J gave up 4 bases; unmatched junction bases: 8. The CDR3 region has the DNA TGTGCCAGCAGCGACGTGGCGGGAGGGCCAGATACGCAGTATTTT. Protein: CASSDVAGGPDTQYF.

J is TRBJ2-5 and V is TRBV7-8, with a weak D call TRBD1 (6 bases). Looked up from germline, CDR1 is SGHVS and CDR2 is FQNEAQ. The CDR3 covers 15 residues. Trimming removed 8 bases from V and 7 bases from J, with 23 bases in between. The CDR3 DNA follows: TGTGCCAGCCAGAGGGGTGGTAGAGCCAGGGGGACCCAGTACTTC. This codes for CASQRGGRARGTQYF.

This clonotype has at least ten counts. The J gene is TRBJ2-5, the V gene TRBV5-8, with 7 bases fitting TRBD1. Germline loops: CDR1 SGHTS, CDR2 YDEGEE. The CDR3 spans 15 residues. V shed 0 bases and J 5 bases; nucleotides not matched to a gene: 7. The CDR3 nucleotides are TGTGCCAGCAGCTTGGCTACAGGGGTAGGGGAGACCCAGTACTTC. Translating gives CASSLATGVGETQYF.

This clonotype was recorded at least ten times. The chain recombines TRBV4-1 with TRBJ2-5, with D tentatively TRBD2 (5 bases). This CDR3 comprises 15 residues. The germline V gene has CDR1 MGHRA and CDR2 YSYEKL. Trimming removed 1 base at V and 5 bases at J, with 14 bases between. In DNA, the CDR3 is TGCGCCAGCAGCCAAGTAATCGGGATTTTTGAGACCCAGTACTTC. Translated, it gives CASSQVIGIFETQYF.

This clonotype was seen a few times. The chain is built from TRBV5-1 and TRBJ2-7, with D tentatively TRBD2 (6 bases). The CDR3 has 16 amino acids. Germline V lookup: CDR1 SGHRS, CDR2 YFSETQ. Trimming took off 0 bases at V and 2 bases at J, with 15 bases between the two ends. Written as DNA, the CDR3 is TGCGCCAGCAGCTTGGTATCCGGGGCGGGAACCTACGAGCAGTACTTC. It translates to CASSLVSGAGTYEQYF.

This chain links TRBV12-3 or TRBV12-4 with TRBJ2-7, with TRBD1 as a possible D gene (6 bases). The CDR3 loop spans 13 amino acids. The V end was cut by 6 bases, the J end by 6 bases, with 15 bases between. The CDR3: CASRTTGTSEQYF. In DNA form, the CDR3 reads TGTGCCAGCAGGACCACCGGGACAAGCGAGCAGTACTTC.

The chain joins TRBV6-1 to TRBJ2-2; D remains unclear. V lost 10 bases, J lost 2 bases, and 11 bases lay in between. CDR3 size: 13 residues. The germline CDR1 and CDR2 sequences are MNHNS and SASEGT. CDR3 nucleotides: TGTGCCACCGAAGGTCTTAACACCGGGGAGCTGTTTTTT. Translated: CATEGLNTGELFF.